These 9 T cell receptor beta chains were sequenced from one sample in a study of cytomegalovirus exposure and HLA in healthy donors. The PCR employed 60 Vbeta primers together with 13 Jbeta primers. Sequencing used immunoSEQ multiplex PCR; TCRdb keeps in-frame clones, though not all of them. In the table there are about 100,000 clones, under 85% of which are singletons. Source material: PBMCs. The origin of the receptors is a man aged 40-49 years in good health and CMV-seronegative.

The rearrangement uses TRBV29-1 and TRBJ2-1; TRBD2 matches at 12 bases. Trimming took 5 bases from V and 8 from J; bases not matched to a gene: 7. CDR3 length: 14 residues. From germline, CDR1 is SQVTM and CDR2 ANQGSEA. CDR3 protein: CSVSTSGGWDEQFF. The CDR3 DNA reads as TGCAGCGTTTCGACTAGCGGGGGATGGGATGAGCAGTTCTTC.

The rearrangement links TRBV27 to TRBJ2-2; D perhaps matches TRBD1 (6 bases). V dropped 1 base and J dropped 6 bases, with 9 bases sitting between them. The V gene's germline CDR1 is MNHEY and CDR2 SMNVEV (reference sequence). The CDR3 loop spans 14 amino acids. CDR3 region: CASSLFTGSGELFF. The CDR3 region has the DNA TGTGCCAGCAGTTTATTTACAGGGTCCGGGGAGCTGTTTTTT.

The chain recombines TRBV6-6 with TRBJ1-5, with no clear D. From germline, CDR1 is MNHNY and CDR2 SVGAGI (reference sequence). V was clipped by 4 bases and J by 2 bases, with 9 bases between them. The CDR3 loop spans 14 amino acids. This chain's CDR3 is CASSLQLGNQPQHF. The CDR3 bases are TGTGCCAGCAGTTTACAGCTGGGCAATCAGCCCCAGCATTTT.

CDR3 nucleotides: TGTGCCAGCAGCTTGGCCTTCAACCAGGGGATTAACTATGGCTACACCTTC. It translates to CASSLAFNQGINYGYTF. The chain carries TRBV5-4 and TRBJ1-2, with D possibly TRBD1 on 6 matching bases. V was trimmed by 0 bases and J by 1 base, leaving 16 bases between them. Germline-derived CDR1 and CDR2 are SGHNT and YYREEE (reference sequence). The CDR3 extends over 17 amino acids.

V gene TRBV18 combines with J gene TRBJ2-1; D is unresolved. Trimming removed 0 bases at V and 8 bases at J, with 8 bases between. This CDR3 has 13 residues. Germline V CDR1 and CDR2: KGHSH, LQKENI. CDR3 region: CASSPPSLDEQFF. The CDR3 DNA sequence: TGTGCCAGCTCACCACCCTCATTAGATGAGCAGTTCTTC.

The table lists this clone with a few counts. The chain employs TRBV2 and TRBJ2-7, with TRBD2 matching over 8 bases. The CDR3 has 12 amino acids. Per the germline V gene, CDR1 is SNHLY and CDR2 is FYNNEI. The V and J ends lost 10 bases and 9 bases, in that order; junction bases with no gene match: 11. For the CDR3, the DNA is TGTGCCACCGGGGGGGAAATGACGGTGCAGTACGTC. It specifies CATGGEMTVQYV.

The V gene is TRBV5-6, the J gene TRBJ1-5; TRBD1 might be the D (5 bases). This CDR3 has 14 amino acids. V was cut by 4 bases and J by 7 bases, with 15 bases left in between. Germline loops: CDR1 SGHDT, CDR2 YYEEEE. Written as DNA, the CDR3 is TGTGCCAGCAGCCTTACAGGAGTGGGCCAGCCCCAGCATTTT. Translation gives CASSLTGVGQPQHF.

J is TRBJ2-3 and V is TRBV7-9; 12 nucleotides agree with TRBD2. This CDR3 contains 17 residues. CDR1 SEHNR and CDR2 FQNEAQ come from the germline V gene (reference sequence). Unmatched junction bases numbered 5, after V lost 4 bases and J lost 0 bases. In DNA form, the CDR3 reads TGTGCCAGCAGCTCCGGGACTAGCGGGTTTAGCACAGATACGCAGTATTTT. Its protein is CASSSGTSGFSTDTQYF.

The J gene is TRBJ1-6, the V gene TRBV11-2; no firm D call. With 4 bases removed from V and 8 bases from J, the gap between germline ends came to 12 bases. Germline lookup yields CDR1 SGHAT and CDR2 FQNNGV. This CDR3 has 14 residues. The CDR3 loop is CASSSSFRDSPLHF. CDR3 DNA sequence: TGTGCCAGCAGCTCGAGTTTCCGGGATTCACCCCTCCACTTT.